The clone carrying this T cell receptor (beta chain) was recorded a few times. What it binds is not known. The CDR3 contains 16 residues. This record belongs to a study of cytomegalovirus exposure and HLA in healthy donors. Study-level background: Earlier work reported 100 million or so unique TCR beta sequences from about 180 million T cells.

13 Jbeta primers and 60 Vbeta primers were used for the PCR. Method: immunoSEQ multiplex PCR; TCRdb's copy keeps in-frame clones and lacks some. The data hold nearly 110,000 clones, with 65% to 85% observed a single time. The study's findings and limits: Later, an analysis showed that TCR beta chains associated with HLA were more clonally expanded than others that were equally common. It was likely that a cluster of highly shared sequence variants was a sequencing artifact.

This chain connects TRBV21-1 to TRBJ1-5; TRBD1, the D gene given by the table, was not confirmed from the DNA. TRBV21-1 is a documented pseudogene. The source is a male donor in good health and CMV-seropositive. The sequenced sample consisted of PBMCs. CDR3 bases: TGTGCCAGCAGCAAAGGGGGACAGGGAAGGAATCAGCCCCAGCATTTT. Translated: CASSKGGQGRNQPQHF.